This T cell receptor beta chain was identified during a study of T cell responses to AZD1222 COVID-19 vaccine (dated by TCRdb to the early 2020s). Background for the entire study: A total of more than 230 trial participants underwent TCR sequencing, of whom about 200 received two doses of AZD1222 and about 25 received two doses of the MenACWY control vaccine. Enrollment into the trials was organized by age into subgroups of 18-55, 56-69 and 70-plus years, and those subgroups contained approximately 150, 30 and 60 TCR-sequenced participants, respectively.

The CDR3 regions of human TCRbeta chains were analyzed by immunosequencing. The study's processing was this. Repertoire TCRs were checked for matches against a reference library of SARS-CoV-2-specific TCRs that had been generated using the MIRA antigen-specificity platform. Breadth was defined as the fraction of unique TCRs that were SARS-CoV-2-associated, and depth was defined as the fraction of total T cells that were SARS-CoV-2-associated. Using the MIRA data, every spike-specific TCR was mapped to the spike region that the TCR reacted to and assigned to either a CD4 or a CD8 class. Log10-transformed breadth and depth values were compared by one-way ANOVA with Sidak's multiple comparisons tests. Not all clones reach the TCRdb copy of this immuneACCESS table, which keeps in-frame sequences only. Checked studies attribute under half of the gap to unresolved V genes and leave the rest unexplained. V and J calls plus clone size are reproduced from that table; the DNA served to infer D and trimming. The sample has about 120,000 clones on record, 85% to 95% of them singletons. The ten largest clones take up 1.5% to 2% of the sample.

About this clone: The antigen it binds to is not known. Per-base quality was not reported, and no clone a single base away is much larger than it.

The research as a whole found: A significant rise in spike-specific TCR breadth and depth was observed after two AZD1222 doses relative to day 0 and relative to MenACWY recipients. Nearly half of unique spike-specific TCRs reportedly recognized epitopes outside regions mutated in the B.1.351 and B.1.1.7 variants. Only five to seven AZD1222 recipients were SARS-CoV-2 seropositive at baseline, limiting conclusions about previously exposed vaccinees. Most participants were white British and females outnumbered males, and the authors suggested that clonal diversity may have been underestimated. Vaccine-associated CD4 TCRs spanned the whole spike protein, with dominant responses in regions 160-218 and 743-854. No day 14 peak-response samples were available, so repertoires were characterized only after the peak T cell response. In the small 56-69-year group, the increase in depth fell short of significance, most likely because of low power.

Inclusive of the bounding cysteine and phenylalanine, the CDR3 is 13 residues long. CDR3 DNA only is kept here, 39 bases in frame from base 1. The germline ends are 8 bases apart after V is trimmed by 2 bases and J by 4 bases. CDR1 and CDR2, per the germline V gene, are MDHEN and SYDVKM. Read against the paper, the sample's time point label means: about 28 days (+/-7) after the second vaccine dose. AZD1222 recipients given second doses at about 4 weeks or at about 12 weeks were pooled, since spike-specific TCR depth and breadth were not found to differ between the two schedules. Vaccinee samples came from UK trials COV001 and COV002, including a single-blind randomized controlled phase 2/3 trial of AZD1222 (ChAdOx1 nCoV-19) in healthy adults. Trial participant PBMC samples were collected at day 0 and day 28 after the second dose for TCRbeta chain sequencing.

This receptor was taken from an adult who received the AZD1222 COVID-19 vaccine. The rearrangement combines TRBV28 with TRBJ1-2; the D gene lacks a confident call. The specimen was peripheral blood, collected 28 days after the second AZD1222 dose. The bases are TGTGCCAGCAGTTTAACCGGGGTCTATGGCTACACCTTC. Its coded protein is CASSLTGVYGYTF.